The 3 T cell receptor beta chains presented below share a single source sample, sequenced in a study of PD-L1 blockade in urothelial cancer. Assay used: immunoSEQ multiplex PCR; TCRdb lists only in-frame clones, some missing. This table holds about 1,800 clones, about 33% found once. Sequencing was performed on tumor tissue, taken before atezolizumab (anti-PD-L1) treatment. The receptors were gathered from a man aged 55 to 70 with urothelial cancer.

This clone was picked up a small number of times. V is TRBV11-3 and J is TRBJ2-3, with D tentatively TRBD2 (7 bases). Looked up from germline, CDR1 is SGHNT and CDR2 is YENEEA. With 5 bases removed from V and 2 bases from J, the gap between germline ends came to 26 bases. The CDR3 extends over 19 amino acids. The CDR3 protein is CASSRQAASGNSATDTQYF. In DNA, the CDR3 is TGTGCCAGCAGCCGACAGGCGGCTAGCGGTAATTCAGCCACAGATACGCAGTATTTT.

This clone is labeled medium-sized. The genes are TRBV6-8 and TRBJ2-7; 14 bases match TRBD2. Germline V lookup: CDR1 MNHGY, CDR2 SAAAGT. The CDR3 is 16 residues long. V gave up 10 bases and J gave up 0 bases; unmatched junction bases: 8. The CDR3 DNA sequence: TGTGCCACCTGGACTAGCGGGGGGACTGACTCCTACGAGCAGTACTTC. Translated, it gives CATWTSGGTDSYEQYF.

The chain combines TRBV2 with TRBJ2-5, with 9 positions matching TRBD1. CDR3 length: 15 amino acids. Germline V gives CDR1 SNHLY, CDR2 FYNNEI. The trim removed 6 bases at V and 6 bases at J, leaving 11 bases unmatched. The CDR3 DNA sequence: TGTGCCAGCAGCCGGGACAGGGAACGTTCTAAGACCCAGTACTTC. It codes for CASSRDRERSKTQYF.